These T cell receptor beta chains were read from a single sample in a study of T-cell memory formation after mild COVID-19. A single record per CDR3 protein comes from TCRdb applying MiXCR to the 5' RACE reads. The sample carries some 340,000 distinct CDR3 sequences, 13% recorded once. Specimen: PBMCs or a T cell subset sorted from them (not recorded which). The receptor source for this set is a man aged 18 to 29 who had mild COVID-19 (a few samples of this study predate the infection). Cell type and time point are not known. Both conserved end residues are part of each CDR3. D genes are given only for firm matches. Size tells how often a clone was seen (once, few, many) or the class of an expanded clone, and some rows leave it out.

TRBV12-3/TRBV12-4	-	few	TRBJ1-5	TGTGCCAGCAGCTTCATCGGGGGTGAGCAGCCCCAGCATTTT	CASSFIGGEQPQHF
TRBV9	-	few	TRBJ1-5	TGTGCCAGCAGCAAGGGTGAGGGGGTTTCTCAGCCCCAGCATTTT	CASSKGEGVSQPQHF
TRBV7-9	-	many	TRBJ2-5	TGTGCCAGCAGCTTCGGGCAGTGGGAGACCCAGTACTTC	CASSFGQWETQYF
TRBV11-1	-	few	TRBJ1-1	TGTGCCAGCAGCTTATACGATGGGGCGGTTGGGACTGAAGCTTTCTTT	CASSLYDGAVGTEAFF
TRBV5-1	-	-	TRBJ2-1	TGCGCCAGCAGCGGAGAACCTACCGCCGATGAGCAGTTCTTC	CASSGEPTADEQFF
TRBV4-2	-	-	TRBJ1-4	TGTGCCAGCAGCCAAACGACGGGCGGGTTAGGAACTAATGAAAAACTGTTTTTT	CASSQTTGGLGTNEKLFF
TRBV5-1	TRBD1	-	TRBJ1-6	TGCGCCAGCAGCCCATTCTTCGACAGGGAAGGGTCACCCCTCCACTTT	CASSPFFDREGSPLHF
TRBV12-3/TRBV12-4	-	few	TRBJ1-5	TGTGCCAGCAGGTCGTCGGGCCAGGGCCCCCAGCATTTT	CASRSSGQGPQHF
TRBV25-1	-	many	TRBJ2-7	TGTGCCAGCCGACTCTCCTACGAGCAGTACTTC	CASRLSYEQYF
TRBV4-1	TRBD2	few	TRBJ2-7	TGCGCCAGCAGCCAAGATGGGGACGAGACTAGCGGGGGGCTTCCCTACGAGCAGTACTTC	CASSQDGDETSGGLPYEQYF
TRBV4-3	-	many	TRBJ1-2	TGCGCCAGCAGCCAAGATCCCGGCTATGGCTACACCTTC	CASSQDPGYGYTF
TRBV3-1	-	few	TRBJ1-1	TGTGCCAGCACCTGGGGTTCGAGGAACACTGAAGCTTTCTTT	CASTWGSRNTEAFF
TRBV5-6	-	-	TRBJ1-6	TGTGCCAGCAGCTTGGAGGGATCCCTCCACTTT	CASSLEGSLHF
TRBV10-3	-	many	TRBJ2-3	TGTGCCATCAGTGGTATAGGAGCGGCTAGCACAGATACGCAGTATTTT	CAISGIGAASTDTQYF